This TCR beta chain appears in the sequencing data of a study of OX40 agonist ivuxolimab in advanced cancers. Across the whole study: An agonistic anti-OX40 (CD134) antibody, ivuxolimab, was used to treat the patients. Patients were dosed intravenously with ivuxolimab at 0.01 to 10 mg/kg every 2 weeks. Study-level results: Normalized T-cell clonal expansion was also low in some nonresponders.

V lost 2 bases to trimming and J lost 1 base, with 3 bases between them. Germline CDR1 SNHLY, CDR2 FYNNEI. The CDR3 loop spans 12 amino acids. Sequencing used immunoSEQ multiplex PCR; TCRdb keeps in-frame clones, though not all of them. The sample includes tens of thousands of clones, about 90% of them seen just once. In the case of this clone: What it binds is not known.

The source is an adult with an advanced solid tumor such as melanoma, head and neck, liver or kidney cancer. The source was CD4+ or CD8+ T cells sorted from blood, collected in a trial of the OX40 agonist ivuxolimab. V usage is TRBV2 and J usage is TRBJ2-7; D is uncertain. The CDR3 coding sequence is TGTGCCAGCAGTGAATGGTCCTACGAGCAGTACTTC. Protein: CASSEWSYEQYF.